The sequence of this T cell receptor (beta chain) was determined in a study of blood T cell repertoires in COVID-19. Original processing notes: How many nucleated cells were present was estimated from reference gene primer amplification. Profiled with immunoSEQ multiplex PCR; TCRdb holds only in-frame clones, not every one. V, J and clone size derive from that table, while D and trimming were established from the DNA sequence. The sample has approximately 190,000 clones; roughly 84% are singletons. Sequenced input: peripheral blood. The clonotype comes from a human donor in a cohort sampled during active COVID-19.

This CDR3 is CASSLQGGGEKLFF. The DNA of the CDR3 is TGCGCCAGCAGCTTACAGGGGGGCGGCGAAAAACTGTTTTTT. The chain uses TRBV5-1 and TRBJ1-4; 8 positions match TRBD1. The CDR3 runs 14 residues. V dropped 2 bases and J dropped 8; count of bases not matched to a gene: 5. CDR1 is SGHRS and CDR2 is YFSETQ in the germline V gene.